This T cell receptor beta chain originates from a study of OX40 agonist ivuxolimab in advanced cancers. Study as a whole: Ivuxolimab doses were 0.01, 0.1, 0.3, 1.5, 3 or 10 mg/kg every 2 weeks.

V gave up 7 bases and J gave up 7 bases, with 16 bases separating them. Germline V CDR1 and CDR2: LNHDA, SQIVND (reference sequence). The CDR3 covers 14 residues. This table comes from immunoSEQ multiplex PCR, and its TCRdb copy is limited to in-frame clones, with some not included. The sample lists 57,000 or so clones, about 88% occurring once. The TCR was taken from an adult with an advanced solid tumor such as melanoma, head and neck, liver or kidney cancer. This chain connects TRBV19 to TRBJ1-4; tentative D call: TRBD1 (6 bases). The starting material was CD4+ or CD8+ T cells sorted from blood, obtained in a trial of the OX40 agonist ivuxolimab. The CDR3 region is CASTTGTWVEKLFF. CDR3 nucleotides: TGTGCCAGTACCACCGGGACATGGGTTGAAAAACTGTTTTTT. Looking up the rest from reference TRBV19 and TRBJ1-4 gives the full variable domain: DGGITQSPKYLFRKEGQNVTLSCEQNLNHDAMYWYRQDPGQGLRLIYYSQIVNDFQKGDIAEGYSVSREKKESFPLTVTSAQKNPTAFYLCASTTGTWVEKLFFGSGTQLSVL.